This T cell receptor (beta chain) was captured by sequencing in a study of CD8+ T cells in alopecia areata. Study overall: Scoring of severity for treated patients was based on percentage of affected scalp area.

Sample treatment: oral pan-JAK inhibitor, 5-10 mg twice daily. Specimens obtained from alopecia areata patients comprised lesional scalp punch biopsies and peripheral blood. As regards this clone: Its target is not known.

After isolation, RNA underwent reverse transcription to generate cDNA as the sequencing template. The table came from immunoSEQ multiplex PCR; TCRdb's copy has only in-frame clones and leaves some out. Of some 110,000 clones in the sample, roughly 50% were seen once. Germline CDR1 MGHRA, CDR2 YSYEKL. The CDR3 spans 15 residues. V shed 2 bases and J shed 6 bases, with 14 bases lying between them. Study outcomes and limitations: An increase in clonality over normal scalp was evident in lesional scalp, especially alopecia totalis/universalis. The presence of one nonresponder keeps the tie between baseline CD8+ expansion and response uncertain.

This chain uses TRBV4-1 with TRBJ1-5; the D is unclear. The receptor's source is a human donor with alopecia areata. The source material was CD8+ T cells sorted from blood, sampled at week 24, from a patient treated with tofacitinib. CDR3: CASSQPWEGTQPQHF. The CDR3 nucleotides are TGCGCCAGCAGCCAACCGTGGGAGGGAACTCAGCCCCAGCATTTT.